This TCR beta chain comes out of a study of CD8+ T cells in alopecia areata. Described treatment: oral pan-JAK inhibitor, 5-10 mg twice daily. This clone came up many times. V lost 5 bases, J lost 5 bases, and 16 bases lay in between. The germline V gene has CDR1 SEHNR and CDR2 FQNEAQ (reference sequence). The CDR3 contains 14 residues. cDNA serving as the sequencing template came from extracted, reverse transcribed RNA. Data came from immunoSEQ multiplex PCR; TCRdb stores just in-frame clones and leaves some out. The profile shows 170,000 or so clones, around 60% of them singletons. The TCR comes from a human donor with alopecia areata. The sample here was CD8+ T cells sorted from blood, taken at week 24, from a patient treated with tofacitinib. V and J are TRBV7-9 and TRBJ2-7; a possible D gene is TRBD1 (5 bases). The CDR3 nucleotides are TGTGCCAGCAGCCCCGCGACAGATTTCCACGAGCAGTACTTC. Translating gives CASSPATDFHEQYF.